The 15 T cell receptor beta chains below come from one sample, sequenced in a study of CD8+CD57+ T cells in acquired aplastic anemia. Genomic DNA served as template for TCR beta VDJ and CDR3 profiling. TCRdb processed the reads anew with MiXCR; each CDR3 protein has one entry. Of about 470,000 distinct CDR3 sequences listed, under 40% are singletons. Whoever was chosen for sequencing had shown CD8+CD57+ cell expansion by flow cytometry. The specimen was sorted CD4+, CD8+, or CD8+CD57+ T cells (not recorded which) from PBMCs. The receptors originated from a human donor with aplastic anemia.

The sample holds many counts of this clonotype. The chain uses TRBV7-2 and TRBJ2-7; D uncertain. V was clipped by 1 base and J by 3 bases, with 7 bases between them. CDR3 length: 13 residues. Germline V gene lookup returns CDR1 SGHTA and CDR2 FQGNSA. Here the CDR3 reads CASSLGPNYEQYF. As DNA, the CDR3 is TGTGCCAGCAGCTTAGGACCGAACTACGAGCAGTACTTC.

This clonotype came up once. The genes are TRBV29-1 and TRBJ1-2, with 11 bases lining up with TRBD1. The CDR3 runs 16 residues. Germline CDR1 reads SQVTM; CDR2 reads ANQGSEA. Germline trimming cut 6 bases from V and 7 bases from J; bases unmatched to any gene: 16. CDR3 nucleotide sequence: TGCAGCGTCCGGGGAGGACAGGGGGCGTACGAAGCTGGCTACACCTTC. Protein: CSVRGGQGAYEAGYTF. The full variable domain, in which reference TRBV29-1 and TRBJ1-2 provide the parts outside the CDR3, is SAVISQKPSRDICQRGTSLTIQCQVDSQVTMMFWYRQQPGQSLTLIATANQGSEATYESGFVIDKFPISRPNLTFSTLTVSNMSPEDSSIYLCSVRGGQGAYEAGYTFGSGTRLTVV.

The gene calls are TRBV25-1 and TRBJ1-6, with 9 bases that match TRBD1. The CDR3 contains 15 residues. In germline, CDR1 is MGHDK, CDR2 SYGVNS. The V segment lost 2 bases and the J segment 9 bases; nucleotides outside the gene matches: 5. The CDR3 sequence: CASSEGTGFSSPLHF. CDR3 nucleotide sequence: TGTGCCAGCAGTGAAGGGACAGGGTTCAGTTCACCCCTCCACTTT.

The chain joins TRBV4-3 to TRBJ1-2; D is unresolved. Germline-derived CDR1 and CDR2 are LGHNA and YSLEER. Trimming stripped 1 base from V and 4 bases from J, with 19 bases between. This CDR3 comprises 17 residues. CDR3 DNA sequence: TGCGCCAGCAGCCAAGGATTCTCGGCAGGTGGAGTCTATGGCTACACCTTC. Amino acid sequence: CASSQGFSAGGVYGYTF.

The V call is TRBV6-4, the J call TRBJ2-2, with 8 bases that match TRBD2. V lost 6 bases to trimming and J lost 7 bases; unmatched junction nucleotides: 7. Germline CDR1 MRHNA, CDR2 SNTAGT. CDR3 length equals 14 residues. CDR3 amino acids: CASSDEAGVGELFF. The CDR3 coding sequence is TGTGCCAGCAGCGACGAAGCGGGGGTCGGGGAGCTGTTTTTT.

CDR3: CASRQGGPSEFYEQYF. CDR3 bases: TGTGCCAGCAGACAAGGTGGGCCTAGCGAGTTCTACGAGCAGTACTTC. The chain joins TRBV11-1 to TRBJ2-7; a weak D match, TRBD2 (6 bases). Germline V gene data show CDR1 as SGHAT and CDR2 as FQDESV (reference sequence). V dropped 6 bases and J dropped 3 bases, with 21 bases sitting between them. This CDR3 has 16 residues.

This chain connects TRBV27 to TRBJ2-7; possible D gene TRBD2, 5 bases. V was cut by 2 bases and J by 0 bases, with 11 bases left in between. This CDR3 comprises 15 residues. Germline V CDR1 and CDR2: MNHEY, SMNVEV (reference sequence). CDR3 nucleotides: TGTGCCAGCAGTTTAAAATGGGAGAGCTCCTACGAGCAGTACTTC. The encoded protein is CASSLKWESSYEQYF.

This clonotype has just one count. V is TRBV6-5 and J is TRBJ2-3; D is possibly TRBD1 (5 bases). There are 13 residues in the CDR3. CDR1 is MNHEY, CDR2 SVGAGI, per germline. V lost 4 bases and J 5 bases, leaving 10 bases between the germline ends. The CDR3 DNA reads TGTGCCAGCAGTTTATGGGGCAAAGATACGCAGTATTTT. Its protein product is CASSLWGKDTQYF.

This clonotype was found many times. The CDR3 region has the DNA TGTGCCAGCAGCTACGGGACAGGTTGGGGTGAGCAGTTCTTC. Amino acid sequence: CASSYGTGWGEQFF. The V and J genes are TRBV7-3 and TRBJ2-1; the match to TRBD1 covers 8 bases. V shed 4 bases and J 9 bases; nucleotides not matched to a gene: 8. The V gene's germline CDR1 is SGHTA and CDR2 FQGTGA. The CDR3 loop spans 14 amino acids.

CDR3: CASSPRQGAAFF. CDR3 DNA sequence: TGTGCCAGCAGTCCGAGGCAGGGAGCAGCTTTCTTT. V is TRBV27 and J is TRBJ1-1, with D maybe TRBD1 (5 bases). The V gene lost 5 bases and the J gene lost 10 bases, with 14 bases spanning the gap. CDR1 is MNHEY, CDR2 SMNVEV, per germline (reference sequence). The CDR3 runs to 12 residues.

This clonotype has at least ten counts. The chain combines TRBV19 with TRBJ2-4; 7 positions match TRBD2. In germline, CDR1 is LNHDA, CDR2 SQIVND (reference sequence). This CDR3 has 14 amino acids. Trimming at V came to 4 bases and at J to 8 bases, leaving 8 bases not matched to a gene. For the CDR3, the DNA is TGTGCCAGTAGTAAAGCCGGGACTATGGACATTCAGTACTTC. It translates to CASSKAGTMDIQYF.

The genes are TRBV20-1 and TRBJ2-5, with TRBD2 matching over 9 bases. From germline, CDR1 is DFQATT and CDR2 SNEGSKA (reference sequence). V lost 3 bases and J lost 2; bases outside the gene matches: 7. CDR3 length: 15 amino acids. CDR3 sequence reads: CSARLAGRDQETQYF. In DNA form, the CDR3 reads TGCAGTGCTAGGCTAGCGGGGAGAGATCAAGAGACCCAGTACTTC.

For the CDR3, the DNA is TGTGCCATCAGTGCAGGGGGCCTAACCTACGAGCAGTACTTC. Its translation is CAISAGGLTYEQYF. The gene calls are TRBV10-3 and TRBJ2-7; 8 bases are a match to TRBD1. The CDR3 is 14 residues long. From germline, CDR1 is ENHRY and CDR2 SYGVKD. The V segment lost 4 bases and the J segment 2 bases; nucleotides outside the gene matches: 4.

This clonotype was counted a few times. The chain couples TRBV6-1 to TRBJ1-6; 7 bases map to TRBD1. Trimming took 6 bases from V and 6 from J; bases not matched to a gene: 11. Germline CDR1 is MNHNS and CDR2 is SASEGT. CDR3 size: 16 residues. The CDR3 coding sequence is TGTGCCAGCAGGAACGCTTTGACAGGGAGTAATTCACCCCTCCACTTT. Its protein product is CASRNALTGSNSPLHF.

There are a few counts of this clonotype. The rearrangement joins TRBV20-1 to TRBJ2-5; no clear D. The germline CDR1 and CDR2 sequences are DFQATT and SNEGSKA (reference sequence). With 1 base removed from V and 4 bases from J, the gap between germline ends came to 10 bases. The CDR3 spans 13 residues. CDR3 region: CSARGLATETQYF. The CDR3 DNA reads TGCAGTGCTAGAGGTCTTGCGACAGAGACCCAGTACTTC.